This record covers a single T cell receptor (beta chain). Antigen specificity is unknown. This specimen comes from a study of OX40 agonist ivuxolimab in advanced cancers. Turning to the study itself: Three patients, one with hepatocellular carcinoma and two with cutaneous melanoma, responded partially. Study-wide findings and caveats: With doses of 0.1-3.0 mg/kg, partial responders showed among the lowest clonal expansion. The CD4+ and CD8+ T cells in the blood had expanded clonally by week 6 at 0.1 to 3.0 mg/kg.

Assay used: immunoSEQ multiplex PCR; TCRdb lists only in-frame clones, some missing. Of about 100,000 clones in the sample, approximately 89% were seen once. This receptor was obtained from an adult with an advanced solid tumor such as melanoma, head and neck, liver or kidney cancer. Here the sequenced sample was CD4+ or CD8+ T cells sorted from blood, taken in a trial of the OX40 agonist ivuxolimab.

The DNA for the CDR3 is TGCGCCAGCAGGGCGCTTGATAGCACTGAAGCTTTCTTT. It translates to CASRALDSTEAFF. V gene TRBV5-1 combines with J gene TRBJ1-1; D ambiguous. Germline-derived CDR1 and CDR2 are SGHRS and YFSETQ. V shed 5 bases and J shed 4 bases, with 12 bases lying between them. The CDR3 is made up of 13 amino acids.